Listed below are T cell receptor beta chains from one sample, sequenced in a study of blood T cells in healthy people across ages. Using its own MiXCR run on the 5' RACE reads, TCRdb lists one record per CDR3 protein. The table records 1 million or so distinct CDR3 sequences, more than 40% of them present only once. The sequencing sample was made of blood. The receptors stem from a woman aged 60-75 years in good health. The CDR3 runs from the conserved cysteine through the conserved F or W. D genes are given only for firm matches. A clone size is listed for some rows: how often the clone was seen (once, few, many), or a class if it is expanded.

TRBV2,TRBJ2-3,-,TRBD1,CASTTGPTQYF,TGTGCCAGCACGACAGGGCCTACACAGTATTTT
TRBV6-2/TRBV6-3,TRBJ1-5,-,-,CASSYGRRRFLPRSNQPQHF,TGTGCCAGCAGTTATGGTCGTCGGCGCTTTCTGCCTCGGAGCAATCAGCCCCAGCATTTT
TRBV4-2,TRBJ2-7,-,TRBD2,CASSLTAGTSVDNEQYF,TGTGCCAGCAGCCTGACAGCCGGGACTAGCGTAGACAATGAGCAGTACTTC
TRBV5-5,TRBJ2-7,-,-,CASSLTSGSEQYF,TGTGCCAGCAGCCTAACTAGTGGGAGCGAGCAGTACTTC
TRBV6-5,TRBJ1-4,-,-,CASTRTNTATNEKLFF,TGTGCCAGCACCCGGACAAATACCGCAACTAATGAAAAACTGTTTTTT
TRBV7-8,TRBJ2-7,few,-,CASRSGRRGPSEQYF,TGTGCCAGCAGATCGGGGCGTCGGGGTCCTAGCGAGCAGTACTTC
TRBV5-1,TRBJ2-7,-,-,CASRETLASEQYF,TGCGCCAGCAGAGAGACGCTAGCCTCGGAGCAGTACTTC
TRBV28,TRBJ1-2,many,-,CASSSTYGYTF,TGTGCCAGCAGTTCCACATATGGCTACACCTTC
TRBV6-4,TRBJ2-1,-,-,CASSDSDNNEQFF,TGTGCCAGCAGTGACTCGGACAACAATGAGCAGTTCTTC
TRBV7-9,TRBJ2-7,-,TRBD1,CASSSWTGFYEQYF,TGTGCCAGCAGCTCCTGGACAGGATTCTACGAGCAGTACTTC
TRBV6-5,TRBJ2-7,-,-,CASSLGPSQYF,TGTGCCAGCAGTCTGGGTCCGTCTCAGTACTTC
TRBV2,TRBJ2-4,-,TRBD2,CASSEERAGGPKNIQYF,TGTGCCAGCAGTGAAGAAAGGGCGGGAGGGCCCAAAAACATTCAGTACTTC
TRBV7-2,TRBJ1-1,-,-,CASSLSSGSEAFF,TGTGCCAGCAGCTTATCCAGCGGGTCTGAAGCTTTCTTT
TRBV29-1,TRBJ2-7,once,TRBD1,CSIEWDSDYEQYF,TGCAGCATTGAGTGGGACAGCGATTACGAGCAGTACTTC
TRBV5-1,TRBJ2-7,once,-,CASSGGAGVFYEQYF,TGCGCCAGCAGCGGTGGGGCTGGAGTCTTCTACGAGCAGTACTTC
TRBV5-1,TRBJ1-1,few,TRBD1,CASSLDGTGITNTEAFF,TGCGCCAGCAGCTTGGACGGGACAGGTATAACGAACACTGAAGCTTTCTTT
TRBV5-1,TRBJ2-1,few,TRBD2,CASSLGHAGGHNEQFF,TGCGCCAGCAGCTTGGGACATGCGGGAGGACACAATGAGCAGTTCTTC
TRBV5-1,TRBJ2-3,-,-,CASSLSSSGARVTDTQYF,TGCGCCAGCAGCCTGTCCTCCTCGGGGGCGCGAGTCACAGATACGCAGTATTTT
TRBV12-3/TRBV12-4,TRBJ1-2,-,-,CASTQQGGGFGYTF,TGTGCCAGCACCCAACAGGGTGGAGGCTTCGGCTACACCTTC
TRBV9,TRBJ2-1,once,-,CASSADPGYNEQFF,TGTGCCAGCAGCGCCGATCCAGGGTACAATGAGCAGTTCTTC
TRBV27,TRBJ2-7,few,-,CASSTAGPTYEQYF,TGTGCCAGCAGTACCGCGGGACCAACCTACGAGCAGTACTTC
TRBV6-1,TRBJ1-2,-,-,CASSEGGVRLSVGYTF,TGTGCCAGCAGTGAAGGTGGGGTCAGGCTCTCAGTGGGCTACACCTTC
TRBV9,TRBJ2-2,-,-,CASTHRERYTGELFF,TGTGCCAGCACCCATCGGGAGCGGTACACCGGGGAGCTGTTTTTT
TRBV20-1,TRBJ1-5,-,TRBD1,CSAPRGQGEQPQHF,TGCAGTGCGCCCAGGGGGCAGGGGGAACAGCCCCAGCATTTT
TRBV9,TRBJ2-3,-,-,CASSARDEETDTQYF,TGTGCCAGCAGCGCGAGGGACGAGGAAACAGATACGCAGTATTTT
TRBV27,TRBJ2-1,many,-,CASSSQGYNEQFF,TGTGCCAGCAGCTCCCAGGGGTACAATGAGCAGTTCTTC
TRBV27,TRBJ2-5,few,TRBD2,CASSGTSGTGETQYF,TGTGCCAGCAGCGGGACTAGCGGGACAGGGGAGACCCAGTACTTC
TRBV20-1,TRBJ2-7,few,TRBD2,CSAMVAGVYEQYF,TGCAGTGCTATGGTAGCGGGGGTTTACGAGCAGTACTTC
TRBV20-1,TRBJ1-2,-,-,CSAIASGGGGYTF,TGCAGTGCTATAGCGTCCGGTGGGGGGGGCTACACCTTC
TRBV7-9,TRBJ2-7,-,-,CASSVWGRDYEQYF,TGTGCCAGCAGCGTGTGGGGCAGGGACTACGAGCAGTACTTC
TRBV28,TRBJ2-7,few,-,CASSLGRGASIEQYF,TGTGCCAGCAGTTTGGGGCGAGGGGCTTCCATCGAGCAGTACTTC
TRBV12-5,TRBJ2-1,-,-,CASGFPGRERHNEQFF,TGTGCTAGTGGTTTCCCGGGACGGGAGAGGCACAATGAGCAGTTCTTC
TRBV4-2,TRBJ2-5,-,-,CASSPYRKGTQYF,TGTGCCAGCAGCCCATACCGTAAAGGGACCCAGTACTTC
TRBV29-1,TRBJ2-3,-,TRBD2,CSVFQRGRGTDTQYF,TGCAGCGTTTTTCAACGCGGGAGAGGGACAGATACGCAGTATTTT
TRBV5-1,TRBJ2-1,-,TRBD1,CTSSSGVAGGYNEQFF,TGCACCAGCAGCTCGGGTGTCGCAGGGGGCTACAATGAGCAGTTCTTC
TRBV7-9,TRBJ1-1,-,TRBD1,CASSADREYGEAFF,TGTGCCAGCAGCGCTGACAGGGAGTATGGTGAAGCTTTCTTT
TRBV6-5,TRBJ1-6,-,TRBD1,CASSPRDRGAPLHF,TGTGCCAGCAGTCCCCGAGACAGGGGTGCACCCCTCCACTTT
TRBV27,TRBJ1-6,-,-,CASSVPGLNSPLHF,TGTGCCAGCAGTGTCCCAGGGTTAAATTCACCCCTCCACTTT
TRBV7-2,TRBJ2-1,once,TRBD1,CASSTRTGKETQFF,TGCGCCAGCAGCACTCGGACAGGGAAAGAGACCCAGTTCTTC
TRBV6-1,TRBJ2-7,-,-,CASSNQVGYEQYF,TGTGCCAGCAGTAATCAGGTCGGGTACGAGCAGTACTTC
TRBV27,TRBJ2-3,-,-,CASSLYGGMGTDTQYF,TGTGCCAGCAGTTTATATGGCGGGATGGGCACAGATACGCAGTATTTT
TRBV10-3,TRBJ2-7,-,TRBD2,CAIRDSGSYYEQYF,TGTGCCATCAGAGATAGCGGGAGTTACTACGAGCAGTACTTC
TRBV18,TRBJ2-1,-,-,CASSRGIPGALNNEQFF,TGTGCCAGCTCACGGGGAATTCCGGGGGCTTTAAACAATGAGCAGTTCTTC
TRBV20-1,TRBJ2-3,-,-,CSARVLGTDTQYF,TGCAGTGCTAGAGTTCTGGGCACAGATACGCAGTATTTT
TRBV11-1,TRBJ2-5,once,-,CASTLYDSPHEQYF,TGTGCCAGCACCCTATACGACAGCCCACATGAGCAGTACTTC
TRBV12-3/TRBV12-4,TRBJ1-1,-,-,CASQGWTSGNTEAFF,TGTGCCAGCCAGGGGTGGACCTCGGGGAACACTGAAGCTTTCTTT
TRBV5-8,TRBJ2-7,-,TRBD1,CASSPPGTETYEQYF,TGTGCCAGCAGCCCTCCCGGGACAGAGACCTACGAGCAGTACTTC
TRBV12-3/TRBV12-4,TRBJ1-1,-,TRBD1,CASRKNNRGSWAFF,TGTGCCAGCAGAAAGAACAACAGGGGATCCTGGGCTTTCTTT
TRBV13,TRBJ2-5,-,TRBD2,CASSEAGTTRRTQYF,TGTGCCAGCAGCGAGGCCGGGACTACGCGCCGGACCCAGTACTTC